The 2 T cell receptor beta chains presented below share a single source sample, sequenced in a study of blood T cell repertoires in COVID-19. Sequenced by immunoSEQ multiplex PCR; TCRdb stores in-frame clones only, minus some. The sample has some 97,000 clones; roughly 84% are singletons. The sequencing sample was made of peripheral blood. Receptors were obtained from a young man in a cohort sampled during active COVID-19.

The chain employs TRBV15 and TRBJ1-1; 8 bases are shared with TRBD1. Germline V gene sequence: CDR1 LNHNV, CDR2 YYDKDF (reference sequence). CDR3 length equals 14 residues. With 3 bases clipped from V and 4 bases from J, the junction kept 4 bases outside the gene matches. The CDR3 sequence is CATSRDRVGTEAFF. Here the CDR3 DNA reads TGTGCCACCAGCAGGGACAGGGTGGGCACTGAAGCTTTCTTT.

This chain links TRBV7-9 with TRBJ1-1; 7 bases match TRBD1. The ends lost 4 bases at V and 3 bases at J; junction bases unmatched: 8. The CDR3 loop spans 15 amino acids. Germline loops: CDR1 SEHNR, CDR2 FQNEAQ (reference sequence). The CDR3, as DNA: TGTGCCAGCAGCTACTACGAGGGGGCTCACACTGAAGCTTTCTTT. Translated, it gives CASSYYEGAHTEAFF.